This T cell receptor (beta chain) came from a study of blood T cell repertoires in COVID-19. Germline V gene sequence: CDR1 WSHSY, CDR2 SAAADI. V lost 7 bases, J lost 8 bases, and 23 bases lay in between. The CDR3 spans 15 residues. Assay used: immunoSEQ multiplex PCR; TCRdb lists only in-frame clones, some missing. Of about 380,000 clones in the sample, 85% to 90% were seen once. This chain connects TRBV10-2 to TRBJ1-2, with D possibly being TRBD1 (5 bases). This receptor was obtained from a young man with active or convalescent COVID-19. Source material: peripheral blood. The CDR3, as DNA: TGCGCCAGCAAAGGCCAGGGAGGTTTAGGAGAGGGCTACACCTTC. It translates to CASKGQGGLGEGYTF.